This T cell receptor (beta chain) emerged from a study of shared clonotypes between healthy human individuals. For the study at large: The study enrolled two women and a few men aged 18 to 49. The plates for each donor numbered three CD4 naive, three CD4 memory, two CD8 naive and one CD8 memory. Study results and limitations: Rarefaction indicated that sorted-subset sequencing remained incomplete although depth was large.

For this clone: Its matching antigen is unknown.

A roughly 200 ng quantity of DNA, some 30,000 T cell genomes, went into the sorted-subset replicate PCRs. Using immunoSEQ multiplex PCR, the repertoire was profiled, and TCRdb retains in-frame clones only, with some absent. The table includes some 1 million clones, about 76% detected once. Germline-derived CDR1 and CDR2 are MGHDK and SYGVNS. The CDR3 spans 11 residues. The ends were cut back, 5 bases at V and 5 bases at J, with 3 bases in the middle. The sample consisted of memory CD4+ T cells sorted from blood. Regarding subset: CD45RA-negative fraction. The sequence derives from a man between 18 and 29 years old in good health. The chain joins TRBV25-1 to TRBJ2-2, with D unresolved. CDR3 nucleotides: TGTGCCAGCAGTTTAACCGGGGAGCTGTTTTTT. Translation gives CASSLTGELFF.